A selection of T cell receptor beta chains follows, all from one sample in a study of cytomegalovirus exposure and HLA in healthy donors. Clones were read by immunoSEQ multiplex PCR, and TCRdb kept only the in-frame ones, dropping some. The sample comprises around 130,000 clones, roughly 82% of which are singletons, and about 11% rests with the top ten. What was sequenced was PBMCs. The receptors here all came from a male donor in good health and CMV-seropositive. CDR3s include the opening cysteine and the closing phenylalanine or tryptophan. The D gene is left open where the match is weak. Clone size is not always given. Where it is, it says once, few, many or a class for expanded clones.

v_call	j_call	d_call	clone_size	cdr3_aa	cdr3_nt
TRBV6-4	TRBJ2-3	TRBD1	NA	CASSDGQGRTDTQYF	TGTGCCAGCAGTGACGGACAGGGTCGAACAGATACGCAGTATTTT
TRBV5-5	TRBJ2-7	NA	NA	CASSFRLSGTREQYF	TGTGCCAGCAGCTTTCGGCTAAGCGGTACAAGGGAGCAGTACTTC
TRBV5-1	TRBJ2-7	TRBD2	NA	CASSLARLAGEGFYEQYF	TGCGCCAGCAGCTTGGCCCGCTTAGCGGGAGAGGGGTTCTACGAGCAGTACTTC
TRBV7-2	TRBJ2-1	TRBD1	NA	CASSLDFGTGNEQFF	TGTGCCAGCAGCCTCGATTTTGGGACAGGGAATGAGCAGTTCTTC
TRBV25-1	TRBJ2-1	NA	NA	CASSAAGPYNEQFF	TGTGCCAGCAGTGCGGCGGGACCCTACAATGAGCAGTTCTTC
TRBV6-5	TRBJ1-1	TRBD1	NA	CASSSRQGTEAFF	TGTGCCAGCAGTTCTCGACAGGGAACTGAAGCTTTCTTT
TRBV21-1	TRBJ2-1	NA	NA	CASSRFLSSGGGRVF	TGTGCCAGCAGCCGCTTTCTGAGTAGCGGGGGGGGCAGGGTCTTC
TRBV7-9	TRBJ2-3	TRBD2	NA	CASSLGGGLSTDTQYF	TGTGCCAGCAGTTTGGGCGGGGGACTTAGCACAGATACGCAGTATTTT
TRBV7-9	TRBJ1-4	NA	NA	CASSLGAQGRSEKLFF	TGTGCCAGCAGCTTAGGCGCACAGGGAAGGAGTGAAAAACTGTTTTTT
TRBV7-2	TRBJ2-4	NA	NA	CASSGGMGNSQYF	TGTGCCAGCAGCGGGGGGATGGGAAACAGTCAGTACTTC
TRBV7-2	TRBJ1-2	NA	NA	CASSPSAGAGAFYGYTF	TGTGCCAGCAGCCCCTCAGCGGGAGCAGGGGCCTTCTATGGCTACACCTTC
TRBV19	TRBJ2-3	TRBD2	NA	CASTTLAGGDTQYF	TGTGCCAGTACGACACTAGCGGGCGGAGATACGCAGTATTTT
TRBV28	TRBJ1-2	TRBD1	NA	CASSPGQFYGYTF	TGTGCCAGCAGTCCGGGACAGTTCTATGGCTACACCTTC
TRBV7-9	TRBJ1-4	TRBD1	NA	CASSSEPGQGPEKLFF	TGTGCCAGCAGCTCTGAACCGGGACAGGGGCCGGAAAAACTGTTTTTT
TRBV29-1	TRBJ2-1	TRBD2	NA	CSAEPGRAYNEQFF	TGCAGCGCCGAACCCGGGAGGGCCTACAATGAGCAGTTCTTC
TRBV27	TRBJ2-7	NA	few	CASSLTSAHEQYF	TGTGCCAGCAGTTTAACTAGTGCCCACGAGCAGTACTTC
TRBV29-1	TRBJ2-3	NA	NA	CSVTVADTQYF	TGCAGCGTTACAGTGGCGGATACGCAGTATTTT
TRBV7-6	TRBJ2-2	TRBD1	NA	CATPTGSTGELFF	TGTGCCACACCGACAGGGTCCACCGGGGAGCTGTTTTTT
TRBV6-5	TRBJ2-7	TRBD1	NA	CASSRQGGAYEQYF	TGTGCCAGCAGCCGACAGGGGGGCGCCTACGAGCAGTACTTC
TRBV27	TRBJ2-2	TRBD2	NA	CASSLRLASTGELFF	TGTGCCAGCAGTTTGCGACTAGCGAGCACCGGGGAGCTGTTTTTT
TRBV9	TRBJ2-3	NA	NA	CASSVAGTSTDTQYF	TGTGCCAGCAGCGTCGCGGGAACTAGCACAGATACGCAGTATTTT
TRBV19	TRBJ2-7	TRBD1	NA	CASSSGTGLEQYF	TGTGCCAGTAGTTCCGGGACAGGGCTCGAGCAGTACTTC
TRBV11-3	TRBJ2-7	TRBD2	NA	CASSFGAGGPYEQYF	TGTGCCAGCAGCTTCGGAGCGGGAGGGCCCTACGAGCAGTACTTC
TRBV18	TRBJ2-1	TRBD2	NA	CASSPPHGGSGEQFF	TGTGCCAGCTCACCACCGCATGGCGGGAGCGGTGAGCAGTTCTTC
TRBV20-1	TRBJ2-1	NA	NA	CSADSHNEQFF	TGCAGTGCGGACTCTCACAATGAGCAGTTCTTC
TRBV30	TRBJ2-5	TRBD2	NA	CAWSPGGFPYF	TGTGCCTGGAGCCCGGGGGGGTTCCCGTACTTC
TRBV2	TRBJ2-7	TRBD2	NA	CASGQGLGAYEQYF	TGTGCCAGCGGCCAGGGACTAGGGGCCTACGAGCAGTACTTC
TRBV6-4	TRBJ1-5	NA	NA	CASPSLDRPVPYSNQPQHF	TGTGCCAGCCCTTCCCTAGACAGGCCAGTCCCCTATAGCAATCAGCCCCAGCATTTT
TRBV19	TRBJ1-5	NA	NA	CASSISGLYSNQPQHF	TGTGCCAGTAGTATTTCAGGGTTGTATAGCAATCAGCCCCAGCATTTT
TRBV6-5	TRBJ2-7	TRBD2	NA	CASRPTGLAIYEQYF	TGTGCCAGCAGGCCTACGGGACTAGCAATCTACGAGCAGTACTTC
TRBV2	TRBJ1-2	TRBD1	NA	CASSDRGRYTF	TGTGCCAGCAGTGACAGGGGGCGGTATACCTTC
TRBV27	TRBJ1-2	TRBD1	NA	CASKAGGSSGYGYTF	TGTGCCAGCAAGGCAGGGGGCTCATCGGGCTATGGCTACACCTTC
TRBV29-1	TRBJ2-7	TRBD1	once	CSVKRQGANYEQYF	TGCAGCGTCAAACGACAGGGGGCTAACTACGAGCAGTACTTC
TRBV10-3	TRBJ1-4	NA	NA	CATSQNRDNEKLFF	TGTGCCACCTCCCAGAACAGGGATAATGAAAAACTGTTTTTT
TRBV10-3	TRBJ2-1	NA	NA	CAAHAGSLSYNEQFF	TGTGCCGCCCACGCCGGGTCCCTCTCCTACAATGAGCAGTTCTTC
TRBV5-1	TRBJ1-1	TRBD1	NA	CASSLEPTGRTEAFF	TGCGCCAGCAGCTTGGAGCCGACAGGGAGGACTGAAGCTTTCTTT
TRBV5-8	TRBJ1-2	NA	few	CASSVGGTGGYTF	TGTGCCAGCAGCGTGGGGGGCACAGGTGGCTACACCTTC
TRBV28	TRBJ2-5	NA	NA	CASSPGQKTQYF	TGTGCCAGCAGCCCAGGTCAGAAGACCCAGTACTTC
TRBV4-2	TRBJ2-3	NA	NA	CASSQVVGAMGDTQYF	TGTGCCAGCAGCCAAGTCGTGGGGGCAATGGGTGATACGCAGTATTTT
TRBV28	TRBJ2-5	TRBD2	NA	CASSFGRAEETQYF	TGTGCCAGCAGTTTCGGGAGGGCCGAAGAGACCCAGTACTTC
TRBV5-5	TRBJ2-2	TRBD1	NA	CASRPPGQGRGGELFF	TGTGCCAGCAGGCCGCCGGGACAGGGAAGAGGCGGGGAGCTGTTTTTT
TRBV7-2	TRBJ2-7	TRBD2	NA	CASSLVQAGDGEQYF	TGTGCCAGCAGCTTAGTCCAAGCGGGAGATGGCGAGCAGTACTTC
TRBV2	TRBJ2-2	TRBD1	NA	CASSELTGGGGELFF	TGTGCCAGCAGTGAACTGACAGGGGGCGGCGGGGAGCTGTTTTTT
TRBV5-5	TRBJ2-1	TRBD2	NA	CASSAGLAGMEQFF	TGTGCCAGCAGCGCGGGACTAGCTGGGATGGAGCAGTTCTTC
TRBV5-1	TRBJ2-5	TRBD1	NA	CASSLNRGQETQYF	TGCGCCAGCAGCTTAAACAGGGGCCAAGAGACCCAGTACTTC
TRBV30	TRBJ2-1	NA	NA	CAWSQKPRGFLNEQFF	TGTGCCTGGAGCCAGAAGCCCAGGGGCTTTTTGAATGAGCAGTTCTTC
TRBV7-6	TRBJ2-2	NA	NA	CARNPRDSITGELFF	TGTGCTAGAAATCCCCGGGACTCGATCACCGGGGAGCTGTTTTTT
TRBV18	TRBJ1-2	NA	once	CASSSDRLYGYTF	TGTGCCAGCTCCTCAGACAGGCTCTATGGCTACACCTTC